The T cell receptor beta chain described here comes from a study of T cells in Graves' hyperthyroidism and ophthalmopathy. Study-level points and caveats: Researchers found most expanded thyroid clonotypes above 0.001 in blood as well. Model predictions of ophthalmopathy came a median approximately 6.8 months before onset. Patients with ophthalmopathy were separated from those with stable hyperthyroidism by a 13 V-J model.

With a duration under 2 months, the hyperthyroidism was newly diagnosed in patients aged 18 to 65. Turning to this clonotype: What it binds is not known.

The CDR3 regions of TCR beta were amplified from RNA transcripts. TCR CDR3 regions were first amplified by RT-PCR with HTBI primers. MiXCR, applied by TCRdb to the multiplex PCR reads, yields one record per CDR3 protein. The sample lists about 380,000 distinct CDR3 sequences, roughly 13% seen once, with around 21% in the top ten. Sample: blood. The source of this sequence is a man in his thirties or forties with Graves' hyperthyroidism that later progressed to Graves' ophthalmopathy.

CDR3 region: CSARGRGGRTEIVSQETQYF. In DNA form, the CDR3 reads TGCAGTGCTAGAGGCCGGGGGGGCAGGACGGAAATTGTGAGTCAAGAGACCCAGTACTTC. The V call is TRBV20-1, the J call TRBJ2-5; 8 nucleotides align to TRBD2. This CDR3 has 20 residues. Germline CDR1 DFQATT, CDR2 SNEGSKA (reference sequence). J lost 2 bases, V lost 1 base, and 21 bases had no gene match.